The 3 T cell receptor beta chains in this list originate from one sample, sequenced in a study of PD-1 blockade in classical Hodgkin lymphoma. As to time point: cycle 4 day 1 (C4D1), after less than 7 weeks of nivolumab. Every single patient, without exception, relapsed after autologous stem cell transplantation, and brentuximab vedotin exposure varied. TCRdb's copy holds only in-frame clones and misses some; the assay was immunoSEQ multiplex PCR. The data contain tens of thousands of clones, around nine tenths of them seen just once; the ten biggest clones take up approximately 2.9%. The sequenced sample was peripheral blood mononuclear cells (PBMCs), obtained before the fourth cycle of nivolumab. Source of these receptors: a human donor with classical Hodgkin lymphoma.

This clone was seen only once. CDR3 coding DNA: TGTGCCAGCAGCTCACGGGGACAGGGGCCGGGTAATGAGCAGTTCTTC. Its protein product is CASSSRGQGPGNEQFF. This sequence joins TRBV7-8 and TRBJ2-1, with 10 bases that match TRBD1. Trimming removed 4 bases from V and 7 bases from J; junction bases left unmatched: 10. The CDR3 has 16 amino acids. In germline, CDR1 is SGHVS, CDR2 FQNEAQ. Using reference TRBV7-8 and TRBJ2-1 for the parts outside the CDR3, the full variable domain is GAGVSQSPRYKVAKRGQDVALRCDPISGHVSLFWYQQALGQGPEFLTYFQNEAQLDKSGLPSDRFFAERPEGSVSTLKIQRTQQEDSAVYLCASSSRGQGPGNEQFFGPGTRLTVL.

This rearrangement joins TRBV30 to TRBJ2-1; tentative D call: TRBD2 (7 bases). The germline V and J ends were trimmed by 0 bases and 3 bases, with 12 bases remaining between them. Per the germline V gene, CDR1 is GTSNPN and CDR2 is SVGIG (reference sequence). CDR3 length: 15 residues. The CDR3 DNA sequence: TGTGCCTGGAGTGTCGGGGAGGGGGTCTACAATGAGCAGTTCTTC. Amino acid sequence: CAWSVGEGVYNEQFF. Full variable domain (remainder filled in from reference TRBV30 and TRBJ2-1): SQTIHQWPATLVQPVGSPLSLECTVEGTSNPNLYWYRQAAGRGLQLLFYSVGIGQISSEVPQNLSASRPQDRQFILSSKKLLLSDSGFYLCAWSVGEGVYNEQFFGPGTRLTVL.

This clone was seen just once. V and J are TRBV27 and TRBJ2-7; 11 bases fit TRBD2. CDR1 is MNHEY and CDR2 is SMNVEV in the germline V gene (reference sequence). This CDR3 spans 16 amino acids. V gave up 6 bases and J gave up 2 bases; unmatched junction bases: 9. CDR3: CASSLLGTSGPYEQYF. The CDR3 DNA is TGTGCCAGCAGCTTACTCGGGACTAGCGGTCCCTACGAGCAGTACTTC.